Listed below are T cell receptor beta chains from one sample, sequenced in a study of CD8 T cells in ankylosing spondylitis. TCRdb called the 5' RACE reads again in MiXCR, with one record for every CDR3 protein. The sample holds 220,000 or so distinct CDR3 sequences, roughly a tenth seen once. Sequenced material: blood, either unsorted or a sorted T cell fraction (not recorded which). These receptors were taken from a male donor with ankylosing spondylitis or in good health (not recorded which). CDR3s include the opening cysteine and the closing phenylalanine or tryptophan. D genes are given only for firm matches. Rows may omit the clone size; those that give it use once, few, many or a size class.

CDR3	DNA	V	J	size	D
CSAERAGPPNVEQFF	TGCAGTGCCGAGCGGGCGGGCCCACCCAACGTAGAGCAGTTCTTC	TRBV20-1	TRBJ2-1	many	-
CASSLREQETQYF	TGTGCCAGCAGCTTACGGGAGCAAGAGACCCAGTACTTC	TRBV7-2	TRBJ2-5	-	-
CARDRTGTGLGYGYTF	TGTGCCAGAGACCGGACGGGGACAGGGTTGGGATATGGCTACACCTTC	TRBV6-1	TRBJ1-2	many	TRBD1
CSVIAGSLQETQYF	TGCAGCGTAATAGCGGGGTCTCTCCAAGAGACCCAGTACTTC	TRBV29-1	TRBJ2-5	many	TRBD2
CASSLAFRFNTGELFF	TGTGCCAGCAGTTTAGCCTTTAGGTTTAACACCGGGGAGCTGTTTTTT	TRBV12-3/TRBV12-4	TRBJ2-2	few	-
CSSQSGGANIQYF	TGCAGTTCACAATCGGGGGGGGCGAACATTCAGTACTTC	TRBV20-1	TRBJ2-4	many	TRBD2
CAIRPANQETQYF	TGTGCCATCAGACCGGCCAACCAAGAGACCCAGTACTTC	TRBV10-3	TRBJ2-5	many	-
CASSAYTEAFF	TGTGCCAGCAGCGCCTACACTGAAGCTTTCTTT	TRBV2	TRBJ1-1	many	-
CASSRRTPDWKGTQYF	TGTGCCAGCAGCCGGCGGACCCCAGATTGGAAGGGTACGCAGTATTTT	TRBV5-6	TRBJ2-3	-	-
CASSLPKTGTDTQYF	TGCGCCAGCAGCTTACCCAAGACGGGGACAGATACGCAGTATTTT	TRBV5-1	TRBJ2-3	many	-
CASSLTQNEQFF	TGTGCCAGCAGCTTAACTCAGAATGAGCAGTTCTTC	TRBV11-1	TRBJ2-1	-	-
CASSPKAGQGYSNQPQHF	TGTGCCAGCAGCCCTAAGGCGGGCCAGGGATATAGCAATCAGCCCCAGCATTTT	TRBV12-3/TRBV12-4	TRBJ1-5	-	-
CASSETATQHF	TGTGCCAGCAGTGAAACGGCGACCCAGCATTTT	TRBV6-1	TRBJ1-5	-	-
CATSYKGPFSYEQYF	TGTGCCACCAGCTATAAGGGCCCCTTCTCCTACGAGCAGTACTTC	TRBV15	TRBJ2-7	many	-
CSARDSNEAFF	TGCAGTGCTAGGGACTCAAATGAAGCTTTCTTT	TRBV20-1	TRBJ1-1	once	-
CASSFNGHEAFF	TGTGCCAGCAGCTTCAATGGCCATGAAGCTTTCTTT	TRBV5-5	TRBJ1-1	-	-
CAISEPAGGDEKLFF	TGTGCCATCAGTGAGCCGGCAGGGGGAGATGAAAAACTGTTTTTT	TRBV10-3	TRBJ1-4	once	TRBD1
CASSFDVSADTQYF	TGCGCCAGCAGCTTTGATGTTAGCGCAGATACGCAGTATTTT	TRBV5-1	TRBJ2-3	many	-
CASSLEGVLTYEQYF	TGTGCCAGCAGCTTAGAGGGGGTTCTGACCTACGAGCAGTACTTC	TRBV7-2	TRBJ2-7	many	-
CASRLQQGKQPQHF	TGTGCCAGCAGACTCCAACAGGGCAAGCAGCCCCAGCATTTT	TRBV6-1	TRBJ1-5	many	-
CSVARDVDSGANVLTF	TGCAGCGTCGCCCGGGACGTCGACTCTGGGGCCAACGTCCTGACTTTC	TRBV29-1	TRBJ2-6	many	-
CASSSSGGAGQPQHF	TGCGCCAGCAGCTCCTCAGGGGGCGCCGGTCAGCCCCAGCATTTT	TRBV5-1	TRBJ1-5	-	TRBD1
CASSEVRVKGSTDTQYF	TGTGCCAGCAGTGAGGTCAGGGTTAAGGGTAGCACAGATACGCAGTATTTT	TRBV2	TRBJ2-3	many	-
CASSPLAGGPGEQFF	TGTGCCAGCAGTCCCCTCGCGGGGGGGCCCGGTGAGCAGTTCTTC	TRBV12-3/TRBV12-4	TRBJ2-1	many	TRBD2
CASSLVGTSGGGEQFF	TGTGCCAGCAGCTTAGTGGGGACTAGCGGGGGAGGGGAGCAGTTCTTC	TRBV7-2	TRBJ2-1	many	TRBD2
CASSVGEATEAFF	TGTGCCAGCAGCGTAGGGGAGGCCACTGAAGCTTTCTTT	TRBV9	TRBJ1-1	many	-
CSAISGVPDTQYF	TGCAGTGCTATTAGCGGGGTCCCAGATACGCAGTATTTT	TRBV20-1	TRBJ2-3	many	TRBD2
CSARDRSYSNQPQHF	TGCAGTGCTAGAGATCGGAGTTATAGCAATCAGCCCCAGCATTTT	TRBV20-1	TRBJ1-5	many	-
CASSLFRRDDTGELFF	TGTGCCAGCAGCTTATTTAGGCGGGACGACACCGGGGAGCTGTTTTTT	TRBV7-2	TRBJ2-2	many	-
CASWFRGPDTEAFF	TGTGCCAGCTGGTTTAGGGGGCCGGACACTGAAGCTTTCTTT	TRBV6-1	TRBJ1-1	many	TRBD1
CASSQSRMGEQYF	TGTGCCAGCAGCCAGAGCCGGATGGGAGAGCAGTACTTC	TRBV14	TRBJ2-7	-	-
CASSVVVGNNEQFF	TGTGCCAGCAGCGTAGTAGTGGGTAACAATGAGCAGTTCTTC	TRBV9	TRBJ2-1	-	-
CASSLAGGLAGGGATDTQYF	TGTGCCAGCAGCTTAGCGGGGGGACTAGCGGGGGGTGGTGCAACAGATACGCAGTATTTT	TRBV7-8	TRBJ2-3	many	TRBD2
CASSEEAANEKLFF	TGTGCCAGCAGCGAGGAAGCAGCTAATGAAAAACTGTTTTTT	TRBV9	TRBJ1-4	many	-
CATSDVQNYGDTF	TGTGCCACCAGTGATGTACAGAACTATGGCGACACCTTC	TRBV24-1	TRBJ1-2	-	-
CASSIPPLPNTEAFF	TGTGCCAGCAGTATCCCCCCCCTCCCCAACACTGAAGCTTTCTTT	TRBV6-1	TRBJ1-1	-	-
CATSDRTGQPYEQYF	TGTGCCACCAGTGACAGGACGGGACAGCCCTACGAGCAGTACTTC	TRBV24-1	TRBJ2-7	-	TRBD1
CDSRSEDREKLFF	TGCGACAGCAGGTCCGAGGACAGGGAAAAACTGTTTTTT	TRBV5-1	TRBJ1-4	once	TRBD1
CSARVGTANTGELFF	TGCAGTGCTAGAGTTGGGACAGCGAACACCGGGGAGCTGTTTTTT	TRBV20-1	TRBJ2-2	many	TRBD1
CAISGRGNNTGELFF	TGTGCCATCAGCGGCCGAGGGAACAACACCGGGGAGCTGTTTTTT	TRBV10-3	TRBJ2-2	many	-
CASSFRDLANYGYTF	TGTGCCAGCAGTTTCCGGGACTTAGCTAACTATGGCTACACCTTC	TRBV12-3/TRBV12-4	TRBJ1-2	many	-
CASSQMPGTGDQPQHF	TGTGCCAGCAGCCAGATGCCCGGGACAGGGGATCAGCCCCAGCATTTT	TRBV3-1	TRBJ1-5	many	TRBD1
CASRTPTGTEAFF	TGTGCCAGCAGGACCCCTACAGGGACTGAAGCTTTCTTT	TRBV6-1	TRBJ1-1	many	-
CASSLFLSSSGNTIYF	TGCGCCAGCAGCTTGTTTCTCTCTAGCTCTGGAAACACCATATATTTT	TRBV5-1	TRBJ1-3	-	-
CASSPSPTGIWNEQFF	TGTGCCAGCAGCCCAAGCCCGACAGGGATTTGGAATGAGCAGTTCTTC	TRBV3-1	TRBJ2-1	-	TRBD1
CASSLASQGYYGYTF	TGTGCCAGCAGCTTAGCGAGTCAGGGTTACTATGGCTACACCTTC	TRBV7-9	TRBJ1-2	many	-
CSASTGQFNSPLHF	TGCAGTGCTTCAACGGGACAGTTTAATTCACCCCTCCACTTT	TRBV20-1	TRBJ1-6	few	TRBD1
CATTSGITDTQYF	TGTGCCACCACTAGCGGGATCACAGATACGCAGTATTTT	TRBV15	TRBJ2-3	many	TRBD2
CSATTGGSVQETQYF	TGCAGTGCCACGACAGGGGGCTCGGTCCAAGAGACCCAGTACTTC	TRBV20-1	TRBJ2-5	many	TRBD1
CSASFRRGVETQYF	TGCAGTGCTAGCTTTAGGCGGGGGGTGGAGACCCAGTACTTC	TRBV20-1	TRBJ2-5	many	TRBD2
CASSSWGGRNTEAFF	TGTGCCAGCAGCTCCTGGGGCGGGAGGAACACTGAAGCTTTCTTT	TRBV5-6	TRBJ1-1	many	-
CASSWLQETQYF	TGCGCCAGCAGCTGGCTACAAGAGACCCAGTACTTC	TRBV5-1	TRBJ2-5	many	-
CASNPGQGINEQFF	TGTGCCAGTAATCCGGGACAGGGGATTAATGAGCAGTTCTTC	TRBV12-3/TRBV12-4	TRBJ2-1	many	TRBD1
CAISESSDTQYF	TGTGCCATCAGTGAGTCATCAGATACGCAGTATTTT	TRBV10-3	TRBJ2-3	many	-